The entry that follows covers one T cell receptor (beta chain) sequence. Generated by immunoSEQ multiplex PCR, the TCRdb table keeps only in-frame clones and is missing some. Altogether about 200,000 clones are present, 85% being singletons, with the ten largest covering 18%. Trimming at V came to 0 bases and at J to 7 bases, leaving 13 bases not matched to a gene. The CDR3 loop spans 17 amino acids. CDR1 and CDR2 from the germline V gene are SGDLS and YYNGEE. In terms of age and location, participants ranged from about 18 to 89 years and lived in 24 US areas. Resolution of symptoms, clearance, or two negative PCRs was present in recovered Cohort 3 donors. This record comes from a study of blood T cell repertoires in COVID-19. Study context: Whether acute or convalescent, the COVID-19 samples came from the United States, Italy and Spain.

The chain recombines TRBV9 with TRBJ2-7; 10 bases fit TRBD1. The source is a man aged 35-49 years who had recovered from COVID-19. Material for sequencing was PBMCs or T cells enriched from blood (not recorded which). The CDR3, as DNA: TGTGCCAGCAGCGTAGGTCAACCCGGGACAGGGGCGGGGGAGCAGTACTTC. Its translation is CASSVGQPGTGAGEQYF.